These 29 T cell receptor beta chains share one sample of origin, sequenced in a study of cytomegalovirus exposure and HLA in healthy donors. The PCR made use of 60 Vbeta and 13 Jbeta primers. The protocol was immunoSEQ multiplex PCR, while the TCRdb copy is restricted to in-frame clones and leaves out a portion. The top ten hold roughly 25% of the sample, which has around 60,000 clones, more than 70% seen once. The sequencing input was PBMCs. These TCRs come from a woman aged 40 to 50 in good health and CMV-seropositive.

V gene TRBV10-3 combines with J gene TRBJ2-3; D ambiguous. The V end lost 3 bases, the J end lost 4 bases, and 14 bases lay between the germline ends. Germline V gives CDR1 ENHRY, CDR2 SYGVKD. This CDR3 comprises 15 residues. The CDR3 spells CAISDRGNPPDTQYF. The CDR3, as DNA: TGTGCCATCAGTGACCGAGGTAATCCTCCAGATACGCAGTATTTT.

This sequence joins TRBV5-1 and TRBJ2-7; 9 nucleotides align to TRBD1. With V trimmed by 4 bases and J by 1 base, 9 bases remained unmatched. This CDR3 spans 16 amino acids. The germline V gene encodes CDR1 SGHRS and CDR2 YFSETQ. CDR3 coding DNA: TGCGCCAGCAGCCCCGCTATAGGACAGGGGTCCTACGAGCAGTACTTC. Amino acid sequence: CASSPAIGQGSYEQYF.

The sample holds a few counts of this clone. V usage is TRBV6-5 and J usage is TRBJ1-1, with D unresolved. V was trimmed by 5 bases and J by 1 base, leaving 11 bases between them. CDR1 is MNHEY and CDR2 is SVGAGI in the germline V gene. This CDR3 comprises 14 residues. CDR3 loop: CASSGLQRNTEAFF. Here the CDR3 DNA reads TGTGCCAGCAGTGGGCTGCAGAGGAACACTGAAGCTTTCTTT.

The rearrangement uses TRBV19 and TRBJ1-5, with TRBD1 identical over 8 bases. The V gene's germline CDR1 is LNHDA and CDR2 SQIVND (reference sequence). The CDR3 covers 14 residues. J gave up 6 bases and V 4 bases, and 5 bases lay outside the gene matches. CDR3 amino acids: CASSTTGGSQPQHF. In DNA, the CDR3 is TGTGCCAGTAGTACCACAGGGGGAAGTCAGCCCCAGCATTTT.

This clone was detected once. The chain couples TRBV27 to TRBJ2-3; TRBD1 matches 7 bases. Germline CDR1 and CDR2: MNHEY and SMNVEV (reference sequence). The trim removed 6 bases at V and 4 bases at J, leaving 13 bases unmatched. This CDR3 spans 16 amino acids. CDR3 nucleotides: TGTGCCAGCAGCCCCCCACAGGGGCTGTCACCAGATACGCAGTATTTT. Its protein product is CASSPPQGLSPDTQYF.

V is TRBV7-9 and J is TRBJ1-1; 11 bases agree with TRBD1. Trimming at V came to 4 bases and at J to 3 bases, leaving 7 bases not matched to a gene. Germline V gives CDR1 SEHNR, CDR2 FQNEAQ (reference sequence). The CDR3 sequence is 16 residues long. The CDR3 DNA follows: TGTGCCAGCAGCTCAAGCCGGGACAGGGGGGACACTGAAGCTTTCTTT. It specifies CASSSSRDRGDTEAFF.

The rearrangement links TRBV19 to TRBJ2-7; D is undetermined. The germline CDR1 and CDR2 sequences are LNHDA and SQIVND (reference sequence). The V gene lost 8 bases and the J gene lost 0 bases, with 8 bases spanning the gap. The CDR3 is made up of 12 amino acids. CDR3 bases: TGTGCCAGTGGGTCTAGCTCCTACGAGCAGTACTTC. Translating gives CASGSSSYEQYF.

This chain connects TRBV6-4 to TRBJ2-2; TRBD1 matches at 8 bases. J gave up 0 bases and V 6 bases, and 6 bases lay outside the gene matches. This CDR3 is built from 16 residues. Germline values: CDR1 MRHNA, CDR2 SNTAGT. This chain's CDR3 is CASSQQGGTNTGELFF. The DNA for the CDR3 is TGTGCCAGCAGCCAACAGGGGGGCACGAACACCGGGGAGCTGTTTTTT.

The J gene is TRBJ2-7, the V gene TRBV4-2; 8 bases line up with TRBD2. There are 16 residues in the CDR3. From germline, CDR1 is LGHNA and CDR2 YNFKEQ. V was clipped by 0 bases and J by 0 bases; unmatched bases: 4. The chain's CDR3 is CASSQDAGGLSYEQYF. CDR3 DNA: TGTGCCAGCAGCCAAGATGCGGGGGGTCTCTCCTACGAGCAGTACTTC.

The chain is built from TRBV9 and TRBJ1-3, with D maybe TRBD1 (5 bases). Trimming shortened V by 4 bases and J by 0 bases, and 11 bases separated the two germline ends. The CDR3 runs to 15 residues. The germline V gene has CDR1 SGDLS and CDR2 YYNGEE. CDR3 residues: CASSLSGFSGNTIYF. CDR3 nucleotide sequence: TGTGCCAGCAGCTTATCAGGGTTCTCTGGAAACACCATATATTTT. The complete variable domain, with remaining parts taken from reference TRBV9 and TRBJ1-3, reads DSGVTQTPKHLITATGQRVTLRCSPRSGDLSVYWYQQSLDQGLQFLIQYYNGEERAKGNILERFSAQQFPDLHSELNLSSLELGDSALYFCASSLSGFSGNTIYFGEGSWLTVV.

This chain joins TRBV7-9 and TRBJ1-2, with 10 bases aligning to TRBD1. Trimming took 6 bases from V and 8 from J; bases not matched to a gene: 9. Germline loops: CDR1 SEHNR, CDR2 FQNEAQ (reference sequence). The CDR3 covers 14 residues. The CDR3 is CASSFDRGHEGYTF. The CDR3 region has the DNA TGTGCCAGCAGTTTTGACAGGGGGCATGAGGGCTACACCTTC.

This sequence joins TRBV19 and TRBJ2-3, with a possible D match to TRBD2 (5 bases). V was trimmed by 10 bases and J by 2 bases, leaving 16 bases between them. Germline V lookup: CDR1 LNHDA, CDR2 SQIVND (reference sequence). The CDR3 is made up of 14 amino acids. The CDR3 coding sequence is TGTGCCACCCGGAGGAGCGGATCCACAGATACGCAGTATTTT. Amino acid sequence: CATRRSGSTDTQYF.

V gene TRBV19 combines with J gene TRBJ2-4; D not resolved. V lost 9 bases and J lost 7, with 16 bases in between. The CDR3 extends over 13 amino acids. The V gene's germline CDR1 is LNHDA and CDR2 SQIVND (reference sequence). The DNA of the CDR3 is TGTGCCAGCGCCGAGGTCACGGGTAACATTCAGTACTTC. Its protein product is CASAEVTGNIQYF. The full variable domain, with the rest looked up from reference TRBV19 and TRBJ2-4, is DGGITQSPKYLFRKEGQNVTLSCEQNLNHDAMYWYRQDPGQGLRLIYYSQIVNDFQKGDIAEGYSVSREKKESFPLTVTSAQKNPTAFYLCASAEVTGNIQYFGAGTRLSVL.

The V and J genes are TRBV5-4 and TRBJ1-3; D may be TRBD1 (5 bases). The germline CDR1 and CDR2 sequences are SGHNT and YYREEE (reference sequence). Trimming took 0 bases from V and 0 from J, leaving 7 bases between them. The CDR3 covers 15 residues. Written as DNA, the CDR3 is TGTGCCAGCAGCTTGGGGGGCCGCTCTGGAAACACCATATATTTT. Translated, it gives CASSLGGRSGNTIYF.

The CDR3 loop reads CATSRAGPGQPQHF. Written as DNA, the CDR3 is TGTGCCACCAGCAGAGCAGGGCCTGGTCAGCCCCAGCATTTT. This sequence joins TRBV15 and TRBJ1-5, with a tentative D call TRBD1 (5 bases). Per the germline V gene, CDR1 is LNHNV and CDR2 is YYDKDF (reference sequence). V lost 1 base and J lost 6, with 10 bases in between. The CDR3 loop spans 14 amino acids.

This clone was recorded a few times. The chain is built from TRBV5-5 and TRBJ2-7; TRBD2 matches 9 bases. J lost 7 bases, V lost 4 bases, and 6 bases had no gene match. The CDR3 has 13 residues. The germline gives CDR1 SGHKS, CDR2 YYEKEE (reference sequence). The CDR3 protein is CASSGIAGAEQYF. The CDR3 region has the DNA TGTGCCAGCAGCGGGATAGCGGGGGCTGAGCAGTACTTC.

This sequence joins TRBV7-3 and TRBJ2-6; D is ambiguous. Germline assignment: CDR1 SGHTA and CDR2 FQGTGA. Trimming pared 5 bases from V and 0 bases from J, leaving 11 bases between. The length of the CDR3 is 16 residues. CDR3 sequence reads: CASSPDGGSGANVLTF. The DNA for the CDR3 is TGTGCCAGCAGCCCTGACGGCGGCTCTGGGGCCAACGTCCTGACTTTC. Drawing the rest from reference TRBV7-3 and TRBJ2-6, the complete variable domain is GAGVSQTPSNKVTEKGKYVELRCDPISGHTALYWYRQSLGQGPEFLIYFQGTGAADDSGLPNDRFFAVRPEGSVSTLKIQRTERGDSAVYLCASSPDGGSGANVLTFGAGSRLTVL.

The gene calls are TRBV2 and TRBJ2-7; 10 bases align to TRBD2. This CDR3 contains 11 residues. Germline trimming cut 6 bases from V and 10 bases from J; bases unmatched to any gene: 3. CDR1 SNHLY and CDR2 FYNNEI come from the germline V gene. CDR3 loop: CASRASGRQYF. The CDR3 DNA is TGTGCCAGCAGGGCTAGCGGGAGACAGTACTTC.

The genes are TRBV6-6 and TRBJ2-3, with D hard to call. The CDR3 runs 13 residues. Trimming removed 2 bases from V and 6 bases from J, with 9 bases in between. Germline CDR1 is MNHNY and CDR2 is SVGAGI (reference sequence). CDR3 amino acids: CASSYPQQDTQYF. CDR3 sequence (DNA): TGTGCCAGCAGTTACCCACAGCAGGATACGCAGTATTTT.

V is TRBV19 and J is TRBJ1-5; 9 bases match TRBD1. The V gene's germline CDR1 is LNHDA and CDR2 SQIVND (reference sequence). CDR3 length equals 14 residues. The V gene end was trimmed by 7 bases and the J gene end by 4 bases; junction bases not matched to a gene: 5. Here the CDR3 reads CASKTGQGNQPQHF. The CDR3 nucleotides read TGTGCCAGTAAAACGGGACAGGGTAATCAGCCCCAGCATTTT.

V and J are TRBV29-1 and TRBJ1-1, with TRBD1 matching 7 bases. Trimming cost V 4 bases and J 7 bases; bases outside gene matches: 9. CDR3 length equals 13 residues. From germline, CDR1 is SQVTM and CDR2 ANQGSEA. CDR3 nucleotides: TGCAGCGTTGGAGGAGGGCAGGGGGGTGAAGCTTTCTTT. It is translated as CSVGGGQGGEAFF.

This clone has only a few counts. The V and J genes are TRBV7-2 and TRBJ2-1; 8 bases line up with TRBD2. The germline gives CDR1 SGHTA, CDR2 FQGNSA. With 3 bases clipped from V and 6 bases from J, the junction kept 7 bases outside the gene matches. This CDR3 spans 15 amino acids. CDR3 nucleotide sequence: TGTGCCAGCAGCTTTCAGCGGGGGACCCTCAATGAGCAGTTCTTC. Translated, it gives CASSFQRGTLNEQFF.

The V and J genes are TRBV6-5 and TRBJ2-1, with a tentative D call TRBD2 (6 bases). The CDR3 sequence is 13 residues long. Germline values: CDR1 MNHEY, CDR2 SVGAGI. V was clipped by 4 bases and J by 6 bases, with 10 bases between them. This CDR3 is CASSLEGINEQFF. For the CDR3, the DNA is TGTGCCAGCAGTTTGGAGGGAATCAATGAGCAGTTCTTC.

This clone was picked up one time. The rearrangement uses TRBV7-2 and TRBJ2-3; D may be TRBD2 (6 bases). V dropped 0 bases and J dropped 5 bases, with 6 bases sitting between them. The CDR3 extends over 13 amino acids. Germline CDR1 SGHTA, CDR2 FQGNSA. The CDR3 here is CASSLAGGDTQYF. The CDR3 DNA follows: TGTGCCAGCAGCTTAGCGGGGGGAGATACGCAGTATTTT.

This sequence joins TRBV7-8 and TRBJ1-5; 8 nucleotides agree with TRBD1. J was trimmed by 2 bases and V by 5 bases; bases with no gene match: 8. In germline, CDR1 is SGHVS, CDR2 FQNEAQ. The CDR3 extends over 16 amino acids. CDR3 coding DNA: TGTGCCAGCAGCGTCGGACAGGGCGCTGGCAATCAGCCCCAGCATTTT. Protein sequence: CASSVGQGAGNQPQHF.

This chain joins TRBV2 and TRBJ1-4; 8 nucleotides line up with TRBD1. Per germline, CDR1 SNHLY and CDR2 FYNNEI. This CDR3 is 13 amino acids long. Trimming took 10 bases from V and 5 from J; bases not matched to a gene: 6. The CDR3 DNA is TGTGCCACCCGACAGGGGAGGAATGAAAAACTGTTTTTT. Amino acids: CATRQGRNEKLFF.

The V and J genes are TRBV6-5 and TRBJ1-5, with D uncertain. Germline V gene sequence: CDR1 MNHEY, CDR2 SVGAGI. Trimming pared 6 bases from V and 4 bases from J, leaving 16 bases between. The CDR3 has 15 residues. DNA of the CDR3: TGTGCCAGCAGCCCTAGTTGGGGAGGTAATCAGCCCCAGCATTTT. It is translated as CASSPSWGGNQPQHF.

The chain employs TRBV15 and TRBJ2-5, with TRBD1 matching over 7 bases. Unmatched junction bases numbered 3, after V lost 4 bases and J lost 4 bases. CDR3 length: 13 amino acids. Germline assignment: CDR1 LNHNV and CDR2 YYDKDF (reference sequence). CDR3 sequence reads: CATSKGAGETQYF. The CDR3 bases are TGTGCCACCAGCAAGGGGGCCGGAGAGACCCAGTACTTC.

CDR3 sequence reads: CASRRRGAYEQYF. The CDR3 bases are TGTGCCAGCAGGAGGCGGGGAGCTTACGAGCAGTACTTC. The rearrangement links TRBV28 to TRBJ2-7; weak D call: TRBD2 (6 bases). CDR3 length: 13 amino acids. CDR1 is MDHEN and CDR2 is SYDVKM in the germline V gene. The V end lost 6 bases, the J end lost 4 bases, and 13 bases lay between the germline ends.